The clone carrying this TCR beta chain came up many times. This sample stems from a study of T cell repertoires in cytomegalovirus infection. TCRdb itself ran the reads through MiXCR, one entry per CDR3 protein. The data hold 290,000 or so distinct CDR3 sequences, with roughly a quarter observed a single time. The germline gives CDR1 SGHTA, CDR2 FQGNSA. This CDR3 spans 19 amino acids. The junction had 8 bases not matched to a gene; V was cut back by 3 bases and J by 0 bases. J is TRBJ2-3 and V is TRBV7-2; 14 bases are shared with TRBD2. Input material: PBMCs. The origin of this receptor is a human donor in good health (CMV status not recorded). Some clones in this sample may be carry-over from other donors' samples. This CDR3 reads CASSFGTSGSAPSTDTQYF. Here the CDR3 DNA reads TGTGCCAGCAGCTTCGGGACTAGCGGGAGTGCACCTAGCACAGATACGCAGTATTTT.